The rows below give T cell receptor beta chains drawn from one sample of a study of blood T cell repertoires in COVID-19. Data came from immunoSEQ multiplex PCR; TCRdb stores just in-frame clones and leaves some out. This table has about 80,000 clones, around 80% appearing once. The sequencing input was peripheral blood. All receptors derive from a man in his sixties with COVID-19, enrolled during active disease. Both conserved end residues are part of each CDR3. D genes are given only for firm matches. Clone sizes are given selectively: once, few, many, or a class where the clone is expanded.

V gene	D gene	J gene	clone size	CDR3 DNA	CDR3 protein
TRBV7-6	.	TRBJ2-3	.	TGTGCCAGCAGTCGCCGTAGCAGCGGTAGCACAGATACGCAGTATTTT	CASSRRSSGSTDTQYF
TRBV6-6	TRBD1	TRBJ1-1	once	TGTGCCAGCAAGGGACAGACTCTCGACACTGAAGCTTTCTTT	CASKGQTLDTEAFF
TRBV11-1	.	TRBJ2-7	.	TGTGCCAGCAGCTCGACAGCCTACGAGCAGTACTTC	CASSSTAYEQYF
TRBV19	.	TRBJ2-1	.	TGTGCCAGTAGTATCCTCGAGACAGGCGCCCCTTTCCATGAGCAGTTCTTC	CASSILETGAPFHEQFF
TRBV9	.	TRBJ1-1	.	TGTGCCAGCAGCGTTGGGGGGGTAAACACTGAAGCTTTCTTT	CASSVGGVNTEAFF
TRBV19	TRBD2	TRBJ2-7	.	TGTGCCAGTAGTATAGATTGGACTAGCGGGAGACGCGACGAGCAGTACTTC	CASSIDWTSGRRDEQYF
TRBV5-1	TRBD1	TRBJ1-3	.	TGCGCCAGCAGCGCAGGGACAGGGGCATTCGGAAACACCATATATTTT	CASSAGTGAFGNTIYF
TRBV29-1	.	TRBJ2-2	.	TGCAGCGTCCCAAAGAACACCGGGGAGCTGTTTTTT	CSVPKNTGELFF
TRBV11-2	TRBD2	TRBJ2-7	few	TGTGCCAGCAGCTGGACTAGCGGGACCTCCTACGAGCAGTACTTC	CASSWTSGTSYEQYF
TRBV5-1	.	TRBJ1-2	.	TGCGCCAGCAGCACGGACAGTATCTATGGCTACACCTTC	CASSTDSIYGYTF
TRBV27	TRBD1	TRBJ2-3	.	TGTGCCAGCAGTTTCAAATCGACAGGGGTTGGCACATCACGCACAGATACGCAGTATTTT	CASSFKSTGVGTSRTDTQYF
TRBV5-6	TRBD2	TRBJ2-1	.	TGTGCCAGCAGCCGAGCCAGGACTAGCGGCAATGAGCAGTTCTTC	CASSRARTSGNEQFF
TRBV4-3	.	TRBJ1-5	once	TGCGCCAGCAGCCATTCCCAGACAGACAATCAGCCCCAGCATTTT	CASSHSQTDNQPQHF
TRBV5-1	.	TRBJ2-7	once	TGCGCCAGCAGCCCCGGGGCCTACGAGCAGTACTTC	CASSPGAYEQYF
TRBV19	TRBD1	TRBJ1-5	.	TGTGCCAGTAGTATAGATCTATCGAAGAACAGGGGGACTACCAATCAGCCCCAGCATTTT	CASSIDLSKNRGTTNQPQHF
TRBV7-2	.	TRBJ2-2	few	TGTGCCAGCAGCTTAGATAACAGGGCGAACACCGGGGAGCTGTTTTTT	CASSLDNRANTGELFF
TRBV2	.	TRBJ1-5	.	TGTGCCAGCCAACAGGGAGGGAATCAGCCCCAGCATTTT	CASQQGGNQPQHF
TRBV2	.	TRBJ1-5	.	TGTGCCAGCAGTGTCCAGGGCCGATATAGCAATCAGCCCCAGCATTTT	CASSVQGRYSNQPQHF
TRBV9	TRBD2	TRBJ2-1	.	TGTGCCAGCAGCGCCGGGACTAGCGCGCTTTACAATGAGCAGTTCTTC	CASSAGTSALYNEQFF
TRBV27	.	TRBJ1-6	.	TGTGCCAGCAGTCCCCGGGGGGCAGCTAATTCACCCCTCCACTTT	CASSPRGAANSPLHF
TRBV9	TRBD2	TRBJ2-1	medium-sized	TGTGCCAGCAGCTCCAATAGGGGGAGGGGGACAGCTAGCGGGAGAAACTACAATGAGCAGTTCTTC	CASSSNRGRGTASGRNYNEQFF
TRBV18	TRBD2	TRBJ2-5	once	TGTGCCAGCTCACCGACGGCTAGCGGGACCCAAGAGACCCAGTACTTC	CASSPTASGTQETQYF
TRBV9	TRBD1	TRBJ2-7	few	TGTGCCAGCAGCCCATTTAAACAGGGGTTTTCCTACGAGCAGTACTTC	CASSPFKQGFSYEQYF
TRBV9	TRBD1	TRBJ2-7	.	TGTGCCAGCAGCGTAGACGGACAGGGTATATACGAGCAGTACTTC	CASSVDGQGIYEQYF
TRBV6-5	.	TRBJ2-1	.	TGTGCCAGCAGTTACTCGTACGCGGGGAATGAGCAGTTCTTC	CASSYSYAGNEQFF
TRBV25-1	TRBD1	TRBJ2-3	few	TGTGCCAGTCACAAACCCGGGACAGGGATCACCACAGATACGCAGTATTTT	CASHKPGTGITTDTQYF
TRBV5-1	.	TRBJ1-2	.	TGCGCCAGCAGGGATAGTCTCGCGGACTATGGCTACACCTTC	CASRDSLADYGYTF
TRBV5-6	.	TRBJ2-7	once	TGTGCCAGCAGCTTGGTTTCGGGGAAGAACGAGCAGTACTTC	CASSLVSGKNEQYF
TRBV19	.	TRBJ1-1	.	TGTGCCAGTACCCCGACAGTAGGGGGAAAGGGGACTGAAGCTTTCTTT	CASTPTVGGKGTEAFF